The next 23 T cell receptor beta chains were all read from a single sample in a study of CD8+ T cells in alopecia areata. The sequencing template was cDNA reverse transcribed from extracted RNA. Produced via immunoSEQ multiplex PCR; TCRdb's table is partial and in-frame only. Among about 200,000 clones listed, roughly 56% were seen once. Sequenced material: CD8+ T cells sorted from blood. All receptors come from a human donor in good health.

By share of the sample, this clone is medium-sized. This chain uses TRBV5-4 with TRBJ1-2; D unresolved. Germline loops: CDR1 SGHNT, CDR2 YYREEE (reference sequence). This CDR3 comprises 14 residues. The germline V and J ends were trimmed by 2 bases and 3 bases, with 11 bases remaining between them. The CDR3 reads CASSLRAADYGYTF. CDR3 DNA sequence: TGTGCCAGCAGCTTAAGGGCAGCCGACTATGGCTACACCTTC.

V gene TRBV29-1 combines with J gene TRBJ1-2; weak D call: TRBD1 (5 bases). The V gene's germline CDR1 is SQVTM and CDR2 ANQGSEA. The CDR3 runs to 12 residues. V lost 6 bases to trimming and J lost 7 bases, with 15 bases between them. CDR3 sequence reads: CSVPPGDGGYTF. The CDR3 nucleotides read TGCAGCGTGCCCCCCGGGGACGGTGGCTACACCTTC. Based on the CDR3 plus reference TRBV29-1 and TRBJ1-2, the full variable domain is SAVISQKPSRDICQRGTSLTIQCQVDSQVTMMFWYRQQPGQSLTLIATANQGSEATYESGFVIDKFPISRPNLTFSTLTVSNMSPEDSSIYLCSVPPGDGGYTFGSGTRLTVV.

The rearrangement links TRBV4-1 to TRBJ1-1; 9 bases agree with TRBD1. The CDR3 runs to 14 residues. The ends lost 2 bases at V and 5 bases at J; junction bases unmatched: 3. Germline CDR1 reads MGHRA; CDR2 reads YSYEKL. The CDR3 DNA is TGCGCCAGCAGCCAACCGACAGGGGGAACTGAAGCTTTCTTT. Translating it yields CASSQPTGGTEAFF.

This rearrangement joins TRBV6-5 to TRBJ1-2; 8 bases map to TRBD1. The CDR3 loop spans 13 amino acids. The ends lost 5 bases at V and 4 bases at J; junction bases unmatched: 3. Germline V gene data show CDR1 as MNHEY and CDR2 as SVGAGI. Here the CDR3 reads CASSTTGVYGYTF. CDR3 sequence (DNA): TGTGCCAGCAGTACGACAGGGGTCTATGGCTACACCTTC.

The genes are TRBV27 and TRBJ2-5, with D perhaps TRBD1 (5 bases). Germline CDR1 reads MNHEY; CDR2 reads SMNVEV (reference sequence). The CDR3 consists of 14 residues. V lost 6 bases to trimming and J lost 4 bases, with 15 bases between them. The CDR3 nucleotides are TGTGCCAGCAGGCTAATCCAGGGTGGAGAGACCCAGTACTTC. Its protein product is CASRLIQGGETQYF.

The rearrangement links TRBV19 to TRBJ2-7; D perhaps matches TRBD2 (6 bases). There are 15 residues in the CDR3. V gave up 8 bases and J gave up 2 bases, with 19 bases separating them. Germline V gene lookup returns CDR1 LNHDA and CDR2 SQIVND (reference sequence). The CDR3 nucleotides read TGTGCCAGTGGTTCGGGACTCCGGACCCCCTACGAGCAGTACTTC. Amino acids: CASGSGLRTPYEQYF.

This clone was seen a single time. The V gene is TRBV29-1, the J gene TRBJ2-1; 9 nucleotides agree with TRBD1. The V gene's germline CDR1 is SQVTM and CDR2 ANQGSEA. The CDR3 has 15 residues. The trim removed 4 bases at V and 3 bases at J, leaving 7 bases unmatched. CDR3 residues: CSVVGGQGFYNEQFF. The CDR3 bases are TGCAGCGTTGTAGGCGGACAGGGGTTCTACAATGAGCAGTTCTTC.

A few counts support this clone. The chain is built from TRBV4-1 and TRBJ2-2; 8 bases fit TRBD1. The germline V gene has CDR1 MGHRA and CDR2 YSYEKL. The CDR3 consists of 14 residues. Trimming took 5 bases from V and 6 from J; bases not matched to a gene: 5. The CDR3 bases are TGCGCCAGCAGCTACTTGACAGGGGCCGGGGAGCTGTTTTTT. Its protein is CASSYLTGAGELFF.

The V call is TRBV13, the J call TRBJ1-5; D is undetermined. Germline CDR1 and CDR2: PRHDT and FYEKMQ (reference sequence). This CDR3 is built from 13 residues. V was shortened by 2 bases and J by 3 bases, with 5 bases between the two germline ends. CDR3 in DNA: TGTGCCAGCAGCTTACCCTACAATCAGCCCCAGCATTTT. Protein: CASSLPYNQPQHF.

The rearrangement links TRBV7-9 to TRBJ2-7; D is possibly TRBD1 (6 bases). The CDR3 totals 13 residues. Per germline, CDR1 SEHNR and CDR2 FQNEAQ (reference sequence). V was shortened by 5 bases and J by 4 bases, with 12 bases between the two germline ends. The CDR3 sequence is CASSLGTNYEQYF. CDR3 in DNA: TGTGCCAGCAGCCTAGGGACAAATTACGAGCAGTACTTC.

In its sample, this clone was seen a few times. The chain is built from TRBV15 and TRBJ2-5; the D call may be TRBD1 or TRBD2 (5 bases each). This CDR3 contains 15 residues. Trimming stripped 3 bases from V and 4 bases from J, with 15 bases between. CDR1 and CDR2 (germline): LNHNV, YYDKDF (reference sequence). CDR3 bases: TGTGCCACCAGCAGGTCTCTAGCCGGGGCAGAGACCCAGTACTTC. As protein: CATSRSLAGAETQYF.

V usage is TRBV11-2 and J usage is TRBJ2-7; D is unresolved. Germline V gene data show CDR1 as SGHAT and CDR2 as FQNNGV. CDR3 length: 13 residues. Trimming removed 1 base from V and 6 bases from J, with 10 bases in between. The DNA of the CDR3 is TGTGCCAGCAGCTTAGCGATTGACCCCGAGCAGTACTTC. Protein sequence: CASSLAIDPEQYF.

This clone was counted once. The CDR3 spells CASSLGGRGSNQPQHF. CDR3 sequence (DNA): TGTGCCAGCAGCTTAGGTGGGCGGGGTAGCAATCAGCCCCAGCATTTT. The rearrangement joins TRBV7-6 to TRBJ1-5, with D hard to call. Trimming stripped 1 base from V and 0 bases from J, with 10 bases between. This CDR3 spans 16 amino acids. Germline V gene lookup returns CDR1 SGHVS and CDR2 FNYEAQ.

The chain recombines TRBV6-5 with TRBJ1-2; TRBD1 matches 9 bases. V lost 6 bases to trimming and J lost 6 bases; unmatched junction nucleotides: 5. Germline loops: CDR1 MNHEY, CDR2 SVGAGI. The CDR3 consists of 13 residues. DNA for the CDR3: TGTGCCAGCAGCCTGGGACAGGGTGATGGCTACACCTTC. Translating gives CASSLGQGDGYTF.

This clone was detected a few times. The rearrangement links TRBV13 to TRBJ2-7; D gene ambiguous. Germline CDR1 is PRHDT and CDR2 is FYEKMQ (reference sequence). V lost 2 bases, J lost 0 bases, and 8 bases lay in between. The CDR3 sequence is 14 residues long. The DNA for the CDR3 is TGTGCCAGCAGCTTACTGAGGATCTCCTACGAGCAGTACTTC. Encoded protein: CASSLLRISYEQYF.

This clone was detected a few times. The chain combines TRBV29-1 with TRBJ2-3, with no clear D. This CDR3 is built from 13 residues. The V gene lost 4 bases and the J gene lost 0 bases, with 8 bases spanning the gap. The V gene's germline CDR1 is SQVTM and CDR2 ANQGSEA. The DNA for the CDR3 is TGCAGCGTTGCGATGGCTAGCACAGATACGCAGTATTTT. Translated, it gives CSVAMASTDTQYF.

This clone was counted only a few times. The J gene is TRBJ2-3, the V gene TRBV12-5; D call uncertain. V lost 2 bases, J lost 4 bases, and 4 bases lay in between. The germline V gene encodes CDR1 LGHNT and CDR2 FRNRAP. CDR3 length equals 12 residues. The CDR3 DNA reads TGTGCTAGTGGTTTGTTGGCAGATACGCAGTATTTT. This sequence encodes CASGLLADTQYF.

The rearrangement joins TRBV4-1 to TRBJ1-2, with TRBD1 matching 8 bases. The CDR3 has 17 residues. V gave up 0 bases and J gave up 8 bases; unmatched junction bases: 14. CDR1 MGHRA and CDR2 YSYEKL come from the germline V gene. This CDR3 reads CASSQEKGAGGTKGYTF. CDR3 nucleotide sequence: TGCGCCAGCAGCCAAGAAAAGGGAGCAGGGGGCACTAAGGGCTACACCTTC.

The rearrangement uses TRBV7-3 and TRBJ2-3, with D perhaps being TRBD1 or TRBD2 (5 bases each). The CDR3 runs 12 residues. V was trimmed by 5 bases and J by 6 bases, leaving 9 bases between them. Per germline, CDR1 SGHTA and CDR2 FQGTGA. The DNA for the CDR3 is TGTGCCAGCAGCCCCGAGGGGGATACGCAGTATTTT. Protein sequence: CASSPEGDTQYF.

The chain has TRBV2 and TRBJ1-2; D call uncertain. CDR1 is SNHLY, CDR2 FYNNEI, per germline. The CDR3 runs 13 residues. Trimming pared 3 bases from V and 2 bases from J, leaving 7 bases between. Written as DNA, the CDR3 is TGTGCCAGCAGTGACAGTAGAAACTATGGCTACACCTTC. Translation: CASSDSRNYGYTF.

This clone occurred many times. This chain links TRBV5-1 with TRBJ1-1; D is undetermined. There are 16 residues in the CDR3. CDR1 SGHRS and CDR2 YFSETQ come from the germline V gene. V was trimmed by 3 bases and J by 0 bases, leaving 15 bases between them. CDR3 in amino acids: CASSYRTEDMNTEAFF. The CDR3 DNA reads TGCGCCAGCAGCTATAGGACGGAGGATATGAACACTGAAGCTTTCTTT.

This clone was picked up a small number of times. J is TRBJ2-1 and V is TRBV15; D possibly matches TRBD1 or TRBD2 (6 bases each). CDR1 and CDR2 from the germline V gene are LNHNV and YYDKDF (reference sequence). V lost 0 bases, J lost 2 bases, and 14 bases lay in between. The length of the CDR3 is 17 residues. The CDR3 loop reads CATSRDYGGPPYNEQFF. The DNA for the CDR3 is TGTGCCACCAGCAGAGATTACGGGGGCCCCCCCTACAATGAGCAGTTCTTC.

The chain employs TRBV29-1 and TRBJ2-7; D might be TRBD2 (6 bases). Germline lookup yields CDR1 SQVTM and CDR2 ANQGSEA. This CDR3 spans 11 amino acids. V was shortened by 3 bases and J by 9 bases, with 12 bases between the two germline ends. CDR3 DNA sequence: TGCAGCGTTGATCATAGGGAGGCGCAGTACTTC. Translation gives CSVDHREAQYF.